These 4 T cell receptor beta chains came from one sample sequenced in a study of T cells in Graves' hyperthyroidism and ophthalmopathy. Template material for amplifying TCR beta CDR3 regions consisted of RNA transcripts. An initial round of RT-PCR targeting the TCR CDR3 relied on the HTBI primer set. MiXCR, applied by TCRdb to the multiplex PCR reads, yields one record per CDR3 protein. The sample has under 400,000 distinct CDR3 sequences; around 15% are singletons. The material sequenced was blood. The receptors were gathered from a woman in her fifties or sixties with Graves' ophthalmopathy.

The chain recombines TRBV4-1 with TRBJ2-7, with 10 bases matching TRBD1. Germline CDR1 reads MGHRA; CDR2 reads YSYEKL. The CDR3 loop spans 15 amino acids. V dropped 4 bases and J dropped 5; count of bases not matched to a gene: 8. CDR3 protein: CASSLRDRGADEQYF. As DNA, the CDR3 is TGCGCCAGCAGCCTCCGGGACAGGGGAGCGGACGAGCAGTACTTC.

This clonotype appeared many times. V gene TRBV7-8 combines with J gene TRBJ1-1; no clear D gene. The V gene's germline CDR1 is SGHVS and CDR2 FQNEAQ. This CDR3 has 10 residues. Between the trimmed V and J ends, which lost 1 base and 11 bases, there was a span of 5 bases. The CDR3 here is CASSLEEAFF. For the CDR3, the DNA is TGTGCCAGCAGCTTAGAAGAGGCTTTCTTT.

The chain uses TRBV30 and TRBJ1-5; the D is unclear. Germline V CDR1 and CDR2: GTSNPN, SVGIG (reference sequence). The CDR3 has 13 residues. The germline V and J ends were trimmed by 4 bases and 3 bases, with 10 bases remaining between them. The CDR3 loop is CAWTKQDNQPQHF. Written as DNA, the CDR3 is TGTGCCTGGACGAAACAAGACAATCAGCCCCAGCATTTT.

This clonotype was observed many times. The V call is TRBV29-1, the J call TRBJ1-2; D uncertain. V was pared by 4 bases and J by 8 bases, with 14 bases between. This CDR3 comprises 12 residues. Per germline, CDR1 SQVTM and CDR2 ANQGSEA. The CDR3 coding sequence is TGCAGCGTTGCGGGCCACGCACTCGGCTACACCTTC. It yields the protein CSVAGHALGYTF. The full variable domain, in which reference TRBV29-1 and TRBJ1-2 provide the parts outside the CDR3, is SAVISQKPSRDICQRGTSLTIQCQVDSQVTMMFWYRQQPGQSLTLIATANQGSEATYESGFVIDKFPISRPNLTFSTLTVSNMSPEDSSIYLCSVAGHALGYTFGSGTRLTVV.